Below are 14 T cell receptor beta chains sequenced from a single sample in a study of T cell repertoires in cytomegalovirus infection. One entry per CDR3 protein results from TCRdb running MiXCR on the reads. This table has around 770,000 distinct CDR3 sequences, just under 30% appearing once. No antigen has been assigned to these receptors. This specimen was cultured CD8+ T cells from PBMCs, taken from culture after CMV antigen stimulation. The receptors stem from a human donor in good health (CMV status not recorded). Some clones in this sample may be carry-over from other donors' samples.

This clonotype has only a few counts. The rearrangement joins TRBV6-2 or TRBV6-3 to TRBJ1-1, with D possibly being TRBD1 (5 bases). In germline, CDR1 is MNHEY, CDR2 SVGEGT. The ends were cut back, 0 bases at V and 4 bases at J, with 12 bases in the middle. CDR3 length: 15 amino acids. CDR3 sequence: CASSYSESGATEAFF. Written as DNA, the CDR3 is TGTGCCAGCAGTTACTCCGAGTCCGGGGCCACTGAAGCTTTCTTT.

This clonotype has a handful of counts. The chain links TRBV12-3 or TRBV12-4 to TRBJ2-1; TRBD2 is a possible D gene (6 bases). The CDR3 has 15 residues. The V gene lost 7 bases and the J gene lost 3 bases, with 16 bases spanning the gap. DNA of the CDR3: TGTGCCAGCAACCGGCGGGGAAAAGACTACAATGAGCAGTTCTTC. Translating it yields CASNRRGKDYNEQFF.

This clonotype was recorded many times. CDR3 DNA: TGTGCCAGCAGTCCGACTAGTCAGGGCACCGGGGAGCTGTTTTTT. This sequence encodes CASSPTSQGTGELFF. The chain uses TRBV27 and TRBJ2-2; possible D gene TRBD2, 6 bases. The CDR3 length is 15 residues. Per germline, CDR1 MNHEY and CDR2 SMNVEV (reference sequence). V was trimmed by 5 bases and J by 4 bases, leaving 14 bases between them.

This clonotype was recorded a few times. This chain joins TRBV7-9 and TRBJ2-1; D possibly matches TRBD1 or TRBD2 (5 bases each). The CDR3 length is 13 residues. Germline CDR1 reads SEHNR; CDR2 reads FQNEAQ (reference sequence). V shed 1 base and J shed 9 bases, with 10 bases lying between them. CDR3 protein: CASSLVGPGEQFF. The CDR3 DNA reads as TGTGCCAGCAGCTTAGTGGGACCGGGTGAGCAGTTCTTC.

This clonotype was detected ten times or more. The CDR3 DNA reads TGTGCCAGCAGCTCGGAAGGGGGCGCTGGCTACACCTTC. Protein product: CASSSEGGAGYTF. This chain joins TRBV7-2 and TRBJ1-2, with 7 bases matching TRBD1. After removal of 4 bases from V and 7 bases from J, the junction contained 6 bases not matched to a gene. In germline, CDR1 is SGHTA, CDR2 FQGNSA. This CDR3 contains 13 residues.

The chain combines TRBV27 with TRBJ2-1; 9 bases are a match to TRBD2. CDR3 length: 16 amino acids. Germline CDR1 MNHEY, CDR2 SMNVEV (reference sequence). With V trimmed by 4 bases and J by 1 base, 5 bases remained unmatched. The CDR3 nucleotides read TGTGCCAGCAGTTGGCTAGCGGGGAATTCCTACAATGAGCAGTTCTTC. This encodes CASSWLAGNSYNEQFF.

This clonotype was detected only a few times. The genes are TRBV19 and TRBJ2-2; D is uncertain. V was cut by 3 bases and J by 4 bases, with 12 bases left in between. The CDR3 spans 15 residues. Per germline, CDR1 LNHDA and CDR2 SQIVND (reference sequence). The CDR3 here is CASSMDPIATGELFF. Here the CDR3 DNA reads TGTGCCAGTAGTATGGACCCTATTGCCACCGGGGAGCTGTTTTTT.

This clonotype showed up many times. The chain carries TRBV7-2 and TRBJ2-7; possible D gene TRBD2, 7 bases. Trimming pared 3 bases from V and 3 bases from J, leaving 12 bases between. This CDR3 contains 14 residues. Germline values: CDR1 SGHTA, CDR2 FQGNSA. DNA for the CDR3: TGTGCCAGCAGCTTGAACGGGGGGCTCTACGAGCAGTACGTC. Its translation: CASSLNGGLYEQYV.

This clonotype was seen a few times. A much larger clonotype is one base distant, so this may be a read error. The CDR3 bases are TGTGCCAGCACCCTTAGCGGGGACTACAATGAGCAGTTCTTC. Its translation: CASTLSGDYNEQFF. V gene TRBV27 combines with J gene TRBJ2-1; 8 nucleotides align to TRBD2. V was clipped by 7 bases and J by 3 bases; unmatched bases: 5. From germline, CDR1 is MNHEY and CDR2 SMNVEV (reference sequence). The length of the CDR3 is 14 residues.

The table lists this clonotype with many counts. The CDR3 sequence is CASSLAGISYEQYF. CDR3 coding DNA: TGTGCCAGCAGCTTAGCTGGGATATCCTACGAGCAGTACTTC. This sequence joins TRBV7-8 and TRBJ2-7; unclear D gene. The ends were cut back, 0 bases at V and 1 base at J, with 7 bases in the middle. The germline V gene encodes CDR1 SGHVS and CDR2 FQNEAQ. CDR3 length: 14 amino acids.

This clonotype was seen many times. The chain recombines TRBV28 with TRBJ1-1; D uncertain. The ends were cut back, 5 bases at V and 4 bases at J, with 14 bases in the middle. The germline gives CDR1 MDHEN, CDR2 SYDVKM. The CDR3 contains 14 residues. The CDR3 loop is CASSPRGVGTEAFF. The CDR3 DNA follows: TGTGCCAGCAGTCCGCGTGGGGTCGGCACTGAAGCTTTCTTT. The variable domain in full, with the rest retrieved from reference TRBV28 and TRBJ1-1, is DVKVTQSSRYLVKRTGEKVFLECVQDMDHENMFWYRQDPGLGLRLIYFSYDVKMKEKGDIPEGYSVSREKKERFSLILESASTNQTSMYLCASSPRGVGTEAFFGQGTRLTVV.

The gene calls are TRBV7-9 and TRBJ1-1, with D perhaps matching TRBD1 (5 bases). The V end was cut by 5 bases, the J end by 1 base, with 17 bases between. This CDR3 is built from 16 residues. Germline CDR1 reads SEHNR; CDR2 reads FQNEAQ (reference sequence). Here the CDR3 DNA reads TGTGCCAGCAGCCCGACCGGGGGGGTCTGGAACACTGAAGCTTTCTTT. Translated: CASSPTGGVWNTEAFF. The full variable domain, its missing parts supplied by reference TRBV7-9 and TRBJ1-1, is DTGVSQNPRHKITKRGQNVTFRCDPISEHNRLYWYRQTLGQGPEFLTYFQNEAQLEKSRLLSDRFSAERPKGSFSTLEIQRTEQGDSAMYLCASSPTGGVWNTEAFFGQGTRLTVV.

The chain links TRBV7-2 to TRBJ2-7; 9 bases align to TRBD1. CDR3 length: 13 residues. Germline CDR1 reads SGHTA; CDR2 reads FQGNSA. J lost 5 bases, V lost 5 bases, and 4 bases had no gene match. The CDR3: CASSTTGGDEQYV. For the CDR3, the DNA is TGTGCCAGCAGCACCACAGGGGGCGACGAGCAGTACGTC.

The chain has TRBV20-1 and TRBJ2-7, with TRBD2 matching 10 bases. Germline V gene sequence: CDR1 DFQATT, CDR2 SNEGSKA (reference sequence). There are 13 residues in the CDR3. Trimming cost V 5 bases and J 5 bases; bases outside gene matches: 6. The CDR3 nucleotides are TGCAGTGCTTACGAGCGGGGGGGCAACGAGCAGTACTTC. Residues: CSAYERGGNEQYF.